One and the same sample provided the 11 T cell receptor beta chains below, sequenced in a study of blood T cell repertoires in COVID-19. Assay used: immunoSEQ multiplex PCR; TCRdb lists only in-frame clones, some missing. The sample holds about 280,000 clones, roughly 85% seen once. The sequencing sample was made of PBMCs or T cells enriched from blood (not recorded which). The receptors derive from a man in his forties or fifties who had been exposed to COVID-19.

The chain combines TRBV3-1 (or the pseudogene TRBV3-2) with TRBJ1-5, with 7 bases identical to TRBD1. Losses at the gene ends were 6 bases for V and 4 bases for J; bases not matched to a gene: 12. Germline loops: CDR1 LGHDT, CDR2 YNNKEL (reference sequence). CDR3 length: 16 residues. CDR3 nucleotides: TGTGCCAGCAGTCTCGCCGGGACAGATTTAAATCAGCCCCAGCATTTT. Protein sequence: CASSLAGTDLNQPQHF.

The J gene is TRBJ2-5, the V gene TRBV29-1, with 7 bases fitting TRBD1. Germline CDR1 and CDR2: SQVTM and ANQGSEA. V shed 4 bases and J 5 bases; nucleotides not matched to a gene: 4. CDR3 length equals 12 residues. The DNA for the CDR3 is TGCAGCGTTGTGACAGGGTTCGAGACCCAGTACTTC. It specifies CSVVTGFETQYF.

This clone showed up many times. The rearrangement links TRBV25-1 to TRBJ1-1; a weak D match, TRBD1 (5 bases). CDR3 length: 16 residues. The V end lost 1 base, the J end lost 1 base, and 13 bases lay between the germline ends. Germline V gene sequence: CDR1 MGHDK, CDR2 SYGVNS. The CDR3 loop is CASSESASRGNTEAFF. In nucleotides, the CDR3 is TGTGCCAGCAGTGAATCGGCGAGTAGGGGGAACACTGAAGCTTTCTTT. Together with reference TRBV25-1 and TRBJ1-1, the CDR3 gives the full variable domain: EADIYQTPRYLVIGTGKKITLECSQTMGHDKMYWYQQDPGMELHLIHYSYGVNSTEKGDLSSESTVSRIRTEHFPLTLESARPSHTSQYLCASSESASRGNTEAFFGQGTRLTVV.

V gene TRBV30 combines with J gene TRBJ2-7; a weak D match, TRBD2 (5 bases). Trimming took off 1 base at V and 1 base at J, with 11 bases between the two ends. Germline assignment: CDR1 GTSNPN and CDR2 SVGIG (reference sequence). This CDR3 region has 14 residues. This CDR3 reads CAWSAKLGSYEQYF. DNA of the CDR3: TGTGCCTGGAGTGCCAAACTAGGGTCCTACGAGCAGTACTTC.

The J gene is TRBJ2-1, the V gene TRBV3-1 (or the pseudogene TRBV3-2); 15 nucleotides line up with TRBD2. Trimming took 0 bases from V and 7 from J; bases not matched to a gene: 4. Per the germline V gene, CDR1 is LGHDT and CDR2 is YNNKEL (reference sequence). This CDR3 is 17 amino acids long. This chain's CDR3 is CASSQDRGTSGRNEQFF. In nucleotides, the CDR3 is TGTGCCAGCAGCCAAGATCGGGGGACTAGCGGGAGGAATGAGCAGTTCTTC.

The V and J genes are TRBV2 and TRBJ2-7; D remains ambiguous. The CDR3 length is 17 residues. V was clipped by 4 bases and J by 2 bases, with 21 bases between them. The germline V gene encodes CDR1 SNHLY and CDR2 FYNNEI. The DNA for the CDR3 is TGTGCCAGCAGTGTGGCGGCCGGCCCACTAAGACCCTACGAGCAGTACTTC. This codes for CASSVAAGPLRPYEQYF.

The chain recombines TRBV27 with TRBJ1-6, with TRBD1 identical over 10 bases. Germline CDR1 is MNHEY and CDR2 is SMNVEV (reference sequence). The CDR3 is made up of 16 amino acids. The V gene end was trimmed by 3 bases and the J gene end by 10 bases; junction bases not matched to a gene: 9. The CDR3 coding sequence is TGTGCCAGCAGTTTTGGGACAGGGGCTAGTGGATCACCCCTCCACTTT. Protein product: CASSFGTGASGSPLHF.

This clone has just one count. The chain has TRBV6-1 and TRBJ2-7; the match to TRBD2 covers 16 bases. Germline V gene lookup returns CDR1 MNHNS and CDR2 SASEGT. The CDR3 is 19 amino acids. The ends lost 3 bases at V and 1 base at J; junction bases unmatched: 9. Here the CDR3 reads CASSDQRGTSGRESYEQYF. As DNA, the CDR3 is TGTGCCAGCAGTGACCAACGGGGGACTAGCGGGAGGGAGTCCTACGAGCAGTACTTC.

The rearrangement uses TRBV5-1 and TRBJ2-1; 10 bases align to TRBD2. V was pared by 2 bases and J by 5 bases, with 1 base of the junction left unmatched. The germline gives CDR1 SGHRS, CDR2 YFSETQ. This CDR3 region has 14 residues. DNA of the CDR3: TGCGCCAGCAGCTTCGGGACTAGCGACAATGAGCAGTTCTTC. It codes for CASSFGTSDNEQFF.

This clone was detected only once. The chain has TRBV27 and TRBJ2-7; D might be TRBD1 (5 bases). Per germline, CDR1 MNHEY and CDR2 SMNVEV (reference sequence). This CDR3 contains 15 residues. Trimming took 3 bases from V and 4 from J, leaving 16 bases between them. CDR3 loop: CASSLSSLGAYEQYF. The CDR3 nucleotides are TGTGCCAGCAGTTTGAGTTCCTTAGGGGCATACGAGCAGTACTTC.

The chain employs TRBV7-9 and TRBJ2-3, with D perhaps TRBD1 (5 bases). The ends were cut back, 5 bases at V and 6 bases at J, with 12 bases in the middle. There are 13 residues in the CDR3. Per germline, CDR1 SEHNR and CDR2 FQNEAQ (reference sequence). CDR3 in DNA: TGTGCCAGCAGCCCAGGGTTATATGATACGCAGTATTTT. Protein product: CASSPGLYDTQYF.